This T cell receptor (beta chain) was identified in a study of cytomegalovirus exposure and HLA in healthy donors (TCRdb year 2017). About the full investigation: An earlier analysis of several hundred of the donors reported 250 to 350 Gb of sequence data and 117 million unique TCR beta sequences from roughly 180 million T cells. Of the roughly 400 genotyped donors, around 81% fell in the genetic ancestry cluster associated with self-reported Caucasian donors. Rather than drawing on any new phenotypic data, the later analysis identified candidate immune exposures from TCR beta sequences and the way those sequences occurred across donors. The study profiled the T cell repertoires of some 610 subjects by immunosequencing and related them to cytomegalovirus serostatus. Typing coverage varied by locus: roughly 629-630 donors for A, B, C, DRB1 and DQB1; approximately 500 for DQA1; 600 to 610 for DPA1; approximately 450 for DPB1. HLA typing included class I and class II loci at four-digit resolution. Roughly five DR-DQ haplotypes were handled as single units for association and clustering, since linkage in the cohort was strong. Besides the first cohort of more than 650 subjects, a separate validation cohort made up of 120 different subjects was used. An earlier analysis of approximately 640 of the donors applied high-throughput TCR beta sequencing to assess whether each TCR beta V gene segment acted as functional or pseudogenic. Among over 350 genotyped donors of the cohort, an average of approximately 230,000 unique TCR beta nucleotide sequences were sequenced per donor, roughly 20% of them non-productive. Donor age, sex, ethnicity and CMV serostatus were compiled together with the repertoire data. The study aimed to test whether cataloging public T cell receptors could reveal signatures of past pathogen exposure. To predict cytomegalovirus infection status, the study combined high-throughput TCR immunosequencing, statistical association of individual TCRs with disease status, and machine learning. Every discovery cohort repertoire had been produced on one sequencing platform. An early release covering 500 to 750 HLA-typed donors comprised approximately 290 gigabases of sequencing data and tens of millions of unique TCR sequences. To study patterns of TCR occurrence, a later analysis re-analyzed previously published TCR beta repertoires from several hundred donors and added high-resolution HLA genotyping. In a later genetic analysis, genome-wide SNP genotypes for about three fifths of the roughly 670 donors were used, and that subset was treated as a discovery cohort.

Study-wide conclusions, independent of this receptor: It was suggested by the authors that the approach could potentially be generalized to other disease states and immunological phenotypes. The classifier was reported to diagnose cytomegalovirus status with high specificity and sensitivity in both the original and validation cohorts. In a later analysis, the rate of TCR association differed among HLA loci, with DRB1 alleles having the most associated TCRs and HLA-C alleles having the fewest. In the study, around 160 TCR beta chains were listed as associated with cytomegalovirus. Only TCR beta chains were sequenced in this cohort, and the absence of alpha or paired-chain data limited detectable features. The sequencing pipeline was judged likely to have produced a cluster of highly shared sequence variants as a technical artifact. At a false discovery rate of 0.05, a later analysis linked some 17,000 TCR beta sequences to specific HLA alleles. In vitro tests confirmed that three of the cytomegalovirus-associated TCR beta chains recognize cytomegalovirus antigens. According to a later genetic analysis, donors in an Asian-associated ancestry cluster had fewer N-insertions in productive TCRs than the approximately 700-donor mean. According to a later analysis, most CMV-associated TCR beta chains appeared to be HLA-restricted, and the HLA associations seemed to be driven largely by CMV exposure. The earlier analysis of fewer than 750 of the donors excluded some 15 rarely observed V segments, including chromosome 9 orphons, because counts were too low. HLA typing was unavailable for some donors at each locus, so association tests used only the typed subset. The 87-base-pair reads could not distinguish some IMGT-functional V segments, including TRBV6-2 and TRBV6-3, so those segments were excluded. Roughly uniform sequencing depth across donors was assumed in presence/absence analyses, although this assumption may not hold. An earlier analysis of approximately 570 of the donors showed that most TCR beta V segments appeared in productive rearrangements either about 87% or about 30% of the time, which broadly matched IMGT annotations. Several of the top co-occurrence clusters appeared to be linked to parvovirus B19, influenza, CMV and Epstein-Barr virus, according to a later analysis. Correlated functional status among segregating V segments might be attributable to linkage disequilibrium, but an unknown experimental factor could not be ruled out. In a later genetic analysis, a missense DCLRE1C variant was associated with V-gene and J-gene trimming of TCR beta chains, and the association was replicated in an independent cohort. A further reported finding was that TCR beta sequences accurately predicted the HLA-A and HLA-B alleles for most subjects in the first cohort. When HLA alleles, especially DR and DQ, strongly co-occurred, attributing TCR associations to individual alleles was difficult. Across donors, most TCR sequences were observed very rarely, whereas some public TCRs were present in many individuals. A later analysis found that HLA-associated TCR beta chains were more clonally expanded and had lower generation probabilities than equally common non-associated chains. The only immune exposure information available for the cohort was CMV serostatus.

CDR1 and CDR2, looked up from the germline V gene, are SGHRS and YFSETQ. V trim: 4 bases; J trim: 5 bases; unmatched bases: 10. The CDR3 covers 15 residues, taking in both the cysteine and the phenylalanine. Of the read, only the CDR3 DNA is kept; its 45 bases are in frame from base 1. In total, roughly 710 healthy bone marrow donors made up the cohort. Cohort members were all nominally healthy when sampled, although unrecorded immune exposures were likely present. The donor tested CMV seronegative and was one of the 352 seronegative cohort members. A peripheral blood sample was collected from each donor, and TCR beta sequencing was performed on peripheral blood mononuclear cells. The Qiagen DNeasy Blood Extraction Kit was used to extract genomic DNA from the blood cell samples. Details on this clone: It lacks a known antigen. Base quality data are lacking; no much larger clone is found one base away.

The library was made by the immunoSEQ multiplex PCR assay. The multiplex PCR relied on a mix of 60 forward primers for TCR Vbeta segments and 13 reverse primers for TCR Jbeta segments. The CDR3 region of rearranged TCR beta genes was amplified from genomic DNA by a multiplex PCR assay. The amplified TCR beta libraries were sequenced on the Illumina HiSeq System as 87-base-pair reads. From the authors' description of their analysis: A later analysis counted around 72 million unique TCR beta chains across the 640 or so repertoires, and some 11 million of these chains were shared by at least two donors. To remove PCR and sequencing errors, raw reads were error-corrected and collapsed into unique sequences using a nearest-neighbor algorithm that merged closely related sequences. V, D and J gene segments were assigned by aligning CDR3 sequences to IMGT reference sequences. For a sequence to be retained, at least a six-nucleotide match to both a V gene segment and a J gene segment was required. Rearrangements were called productive when the CDR3 lacked stop codons and stayed in frame with V and J; all others were non-productive. Following IMGT convention, CDR3 was defined as the stretch from the second conserved V-encoded cysteine to the conserved J-encoded phenylalanine. The earlier analysis of roughly 590 of the donors excluded sequences that lacked an unambiguous match to a single V gene segment. In an earlier analysis of almost 600 of the donors, a V segment was called functional when productive rearrangements were above 56.7%, and segregating when the standard deviation between donors exceeded 5%. A statistical classification framework was built for diagnosing cytomegalovirus status from the catalog of TCR beta chain sequences. In a later analysis, TCR nucleotide sequences were compared against IMGT/GENE-DB human TR gene sequences so that V and J genes could be assigned. A later analysis assigned CDR3 sequences and most-parsimonious VDJ recombination scenarios with the TCRdist pipeline. In a later analysis, each TCR beta chain was defined by its CDR3 amino acid sequence together with its V-gene family, and reads without a unique V-gene family were excluded. A later analysis removed roughly 590 highly shared, low-generation-probability nucleotide sequences to deal with suspected cross-contamination and a sequencing artifact. In a later analysis, a clonal expansion index was calculated for each public chain from normalized within-repertoire ranks of inferred template counts. In a later analysis, generation probabilities were computed using a VDJ recombination model fitted to out-of-frame rearrangements, and the results were checked against IGoR. In a later analysis, TCR-TCR, TCR-HLA and TCR-CMV co-occurrence was scored with hypergeometric tests, and a repertoire-size bias correction was applied to TCR pairs. In a later analysis, false discovery rates were estimated by permuting HLA or CMV assignments 20 times. In a later analysis, co-occurring TCRs were grouped with DBSCAN, and TCRdist sequence similarity was added when clustering was performed within HLA-allele-positive subsets. Repertoires with fewer than 30,000 or more than 120,000 public chains were left out of co-occurrence clustering, as were about 5 repertoires with anomalous nucleotide sharing. Not all clones reach the TCRdb copy of this immuneACCESS table, which keeps in-frame sequences only. Checked studies attribute under half of the gap to unresolved V genes and leave the rest unexplained. V, J and clone size derive from that table, while D and trimming were established from the DNA sequence. The sample table records approximately 100,000 clones; under 80% of these occur just once. The top ten clonotypes cover around 4% of the sample.

Material for sequencing was PBMCs. The receptor's source is a man between 35 and 55 years old in good health and CMV-seronegative. The chain is assembled from TRBV5-1 and TRBJ2-3; 7 bases in between match TRBD1. The base sequence is TGCGCCAGCAGCGCCCAAACAGGGGCGGTAGATACGCAGTATTTT. Its translation is CASSAQTGAVDTQYF.